This T cell receptor beta chain was recovered during a study of T cells in Graves' hyperthyroidism and ophthalmopathy (dated by TCRdb to 2018 to 2020). For the wider study: Peripheral blood samples were taken at initial diagnosis, before any treatment was given. In about six Graves' hyperthyroidism patients, the study also compared T-cell repertoires from thyroid tissue with T-cell repertoires from blood. To identify distinguishing TCR V-J signatures, a discovery cohort of 90 to 100 patients was used, comprising 40 to 45 with Graves' ophthalmopathy and 57 with stable Graves' hyperthyroidism. Prospective prediction of ophthalmopathy was tested in an independent validation cohort of approximately 19 hyperthyroidism patients and around 16 patients who later progressed to ophthalmopathy. The paper reports TCR Vbeta CDR3 sequencing of over 120 peripheral blood samples: some 44 ophthalmopathy, around 80 hyperthyroidism and 17 progressor patients. The 85 to 100 discovery patients were divided at random into training and test sets in a 7:3 ratio. Once sampling was done, hyperthyroidism patients were given methimazole at a starting dose of 30 mg daily, whereas ophthalmopathy patients were given high-dose intravenous methylprednisolone. Study-wide conclusions, independent of this receptor: Blood samples also contained most of the expanded thyroid clonotypes (frequency above 0.001), which suggests that blood repertoires may reflect thyroid immune responses. During validation, the model predicted progression to ophthalmopathy a median of about 5.9 months ahead of onset, with almost 71% sensitivity and roughly 72% specificity. Sample size was not statistically predetermined, and investigators were not blinded to group allocation. In cross-validation, a model built on a 13 V-J signature told ophthalmopathy apart from stable hyperthyroidism with 85% to 90% sensitivity and around 81% specificity, and in testing the same model reached 80%/75%.

Turning to this clonotype: Its antigen target is currently unknown. No quality values exist for individual bases; no much larger clone is one base distant.

The TCR beta CDR3 regions were amplified from RNA transcripts. For the first round of RT-PCR on the TCR CDR3, the HTBI primer set was used together with the Qiagen OneStep RT-PCR kit. Libraries were constructed in a second round of multiplex PCR, after which size selection and purification were carried out. Libraries were sequenced paired-end with 100 bp reads on an Illumina HiSeq2000. From the authors' description of their analysis: SOAPnuke was used to process the raw data, throwing out any read that contained adapters or uncalled bases, had a mean Phred below 15, or lacked an exact constant-primer or identifier match. COPE v1.2.5 was used to merge high-quality paired reads, and clonotypes were defined as unique nucleotide sequences. MiTCR v1.1 was used to align the clonotypes against IMGT TRBV, TRBD and TRBJ reference segments. Analysis was restricted to V-J combinations with a frequency above 0.0001, which covered 99.2% of repertoires. The TCS score was defined as F50 (clonal expansion) divided by E x V (chaos), with BLOSUM62-based TCRdist calculated between CDR3 peptides within each V-J. Welch's t-statistics and random forest reduced roughly 540 V-J features to fewer than 15, which were used in a naive Bayes classifier (R e1071). TCRdb took the public reads, trimmed them with fastp at Q25, ran MiXCR for clone calling and kept in-frame beta chains. Each entry merges the rows of one CDR3 protein and shows their most common DNA and genes. V and J calls and clone size were set by TCRdb, not the authors. The sample includes roughly 720,000 distinct CDR3 sequences, with 15% to 20% observed a single time. The top ten clonotypes cover about a sixth of the sample.

Graves' hyperthyroidism was defined as stable when no progression to ophthalmopathy occurred over 18 months of follow-up. Hyperthyroidism patients were newly diagnosed, had a disease duration of under 2 months, and were aged 18 to 65 years. Exclusion was applied to patients with uncontrolled infections, other autoimmune diseases, pregnancy or lactation. Diagnoses were based on clinical symptoms, serum thyroxine and TRAb, thyroid ultrasound and orbital computed tomography. PBMCs were isolated from about 9.2 ml of fresh peripheral blood by Ficoll-Paque density gradient centrifugation. Total RNA was extracted with Trizol reagent, and quality was checked on an Agilent 2100 Bioanalyzer. The V and J ends are trimmed by 4 bases and 5 bases, leaving 17 bases between them. From cysteine to phenylalanine, the CDR3 is 15 amino acids long. The DNA shown is the 45-base CDR3, in frame from base 1. CDR1 MNHEY and CDR2 SVGEGT are derived from the germline V gene.

This TCR was sampled from a middle-aged man with Graves' hyperthyroidism. The chain uses TRBV6-2 or TRBV6-3 and TRBJ2-5, with a tentative D gene TRBD2 over 5 matching bases. The specimen sequenced was blood. The sequence in DNA is TGTGCCAGCAGTTTTGGACGAGACACGGGGGAGACCCAGTACTTC. Translation gives CASSFGRDTGETQYF.